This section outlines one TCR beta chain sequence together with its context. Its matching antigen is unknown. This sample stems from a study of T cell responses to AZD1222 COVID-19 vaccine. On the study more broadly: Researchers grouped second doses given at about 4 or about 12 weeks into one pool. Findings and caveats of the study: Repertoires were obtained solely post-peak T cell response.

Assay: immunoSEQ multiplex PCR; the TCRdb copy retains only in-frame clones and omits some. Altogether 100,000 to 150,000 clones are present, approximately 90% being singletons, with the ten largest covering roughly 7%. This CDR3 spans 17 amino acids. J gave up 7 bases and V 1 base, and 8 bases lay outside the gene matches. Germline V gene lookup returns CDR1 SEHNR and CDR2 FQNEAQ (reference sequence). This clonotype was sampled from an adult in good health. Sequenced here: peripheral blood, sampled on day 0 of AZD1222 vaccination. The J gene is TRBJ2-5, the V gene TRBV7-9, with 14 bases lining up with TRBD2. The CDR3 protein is CASSLGGTSGRGGTQYF. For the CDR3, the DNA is TGTGCCAGCAGCTTAGGGGGGACTAGCGGGAGAGGTGGGACCCAGTACTTC.